The rows below give T cell receptor beta chains drawn from one sample of a study of OX40 agonist ivuxolimab in advanced cancers. Profiling relied on immunoSEQ multiplex PCR, and the TCRdb table lists in-frame clones only, not all of them. Of some 64,000 clones listed, about 90% were seen once; the top ten hold approximately 23%. The sample was CD4+ or CD8+ T cells sorted from blood, taken in a trial of the OX40 agonist ivuxolimab. Receptor source: an adult with an advanced solid tumor such as melanoma, head and neck, liver or kidney cancer. Both conserved end residues are part of each CDR3. Fields, in order: clone size, D gene, J gene, V gene, CDR3 protein, CDR3 DNA. The D gene is left open where the match is weak. The size field is filled for only some rows; it gives once, few, many or a size class.

clone size: .; D gene: TRBD1; J gene: TRBJ2-5; V gene: TRBV7-2; CDR3 protein: CASSLGGQAGETQYF; CDR3 DNA: TGTGCCAGCAGCTTAGGGGGACAGGCGGGGGAGACCCAGTACTTC
clone size: .; D gene: .; J gene: TRBJ1-2; V gene: TRBV9; CDR3 protein: CASTSTPGGSYGYTF; CDR3 DNA: TGTGCCAGCACCTCTACCCCGGGAGGGTCTTATGGCTACACCTTC
clone size: .; D gene: .; J gene: TRBJ2-5; V gene: TRBV6-5; CDR3 protein: CASSYTEGETQYF; CDR3 DNA: TGTGCCAGCAGTTATACAGAAGGAGAGACCCAGTACTTC
clone size: .; D gene: .; J gene: TRBJ1-1; V gene: TRBV4-3; CDR3 protein: CASSELWWGVSMNTEAFF; CDR3 DNA: TGCGCCAGCAGCGAACTCTGGTGGGGGGTCTCTATGAACACTGAAGCTTTCTTT
clone size: .; D gene: .; J gene: TRBJ1-5; V gene: TRBV28; CDR3 protein: CASSPFEGTDQPQHF; CDR3 DNA: TGTGCCAGCAGTCCCTTTGAGGGGACGGATCAGCCCCAGCATTTT
clone size: .; D gene: .; J gene: TRBJ1-2; V gene: TRBV19; CDR3 protein: CASNDNYGYTF; CDR3 DNA: TGTGCCAGTAATGACAACTATGGCTACACCTTC
clone size: .; D gene: TRBD2; J gene: TRBJ2-1; V gene: TRBV29-1; CDR3 protein: CSAGLLWTSGRAGRNEQFF; CDR3 DNA: TGCAGCGCGGGGCTCCTTTGGACTAGCGGGAGGGCCGGGAGGAATGAGCAGTTCTTC
clone size: once; D gene: .; J gene: TRBJ2-7; V gene: TRBV9; CDR3 protein: CASSALGSYEQYF; CDR3 DNA: TGTGCCAGCAGCGCCTTGGGCTCCTACGAGCAGTACTTC
clone size: once; D gene: .; J gene: TRBJ1-6; V gene: TRBV28; CDR3 protein: CASSLPLGSYNSPLHF; CDR3 DNA: TGTGCCAGCAGTTTACCCTTGGGCTCCTATAATTCACCCCTCCACTTT
clone size: once; D gene: .; J gene: TRBJ2-1; V gene: TRBV6-5; CDR3 protein: CASSPFTGSNEQFF; CDR3 DNA: TGTGCCAGCAGCCCCTTTACCGGGAGCAATGAGCAGTTCTTC
clone size: .; D gene: .; J gene: TRBJ2-1; V gene: TRBV4-2; CDR3 protein: CASSLRVGGKNEQFF; CDR3 DNA: TGTGCCAGCAGCCTCCGAGTGGGAGGAAAGAATGAGCAGTTCTTC
clone size: .; D gene: .; J gene: TRBJ1-5; V gene: TRBV27; CDR3 protein: CASSSEYSNQPQHF; CDR3 DNA: TGTGCCAGCAGTTCGGAGTATAGCAATCAGCCCCAGCATTTT
clone size: .; D gene: .; J gene: TRBJ2-1; V gene: TRBV15; CDR3 protein: CATSRIGYNEQFF; CDR3 DNA: TGTGCCACCAGCAGAATCGGATACAATGAGCAGTTCTTC
clone size: .; D gene: .; J gene: TRBJ1-3; V gene: TRBV10-3; CDR3 protein: CAIQPLRGHTIYF; CDR3 DNA: TGTGCCATCCAACCGCTCAGGGGACACACCATATATTTT
clone size: .; D gene: TRBD1; J gene: TRBJ1-1; V gene: TRBV28; CDR3 protein: CASSLPGQVEAFF; CDR3 DNA: TGTGCCAGCAGTTTACCCGGACAGGTTGAAGCTTTCTTT
clone size: .; D gene: TRBD1; J gene: TRBJ1-2; V gene: TRBV29-1; CDR3 protein: CSVEGRGRSYGYTF; CDR3 DNA: TGCAGCGTTGAGGGCAGGGGGCGTAGCTATGGCTACACCTTC